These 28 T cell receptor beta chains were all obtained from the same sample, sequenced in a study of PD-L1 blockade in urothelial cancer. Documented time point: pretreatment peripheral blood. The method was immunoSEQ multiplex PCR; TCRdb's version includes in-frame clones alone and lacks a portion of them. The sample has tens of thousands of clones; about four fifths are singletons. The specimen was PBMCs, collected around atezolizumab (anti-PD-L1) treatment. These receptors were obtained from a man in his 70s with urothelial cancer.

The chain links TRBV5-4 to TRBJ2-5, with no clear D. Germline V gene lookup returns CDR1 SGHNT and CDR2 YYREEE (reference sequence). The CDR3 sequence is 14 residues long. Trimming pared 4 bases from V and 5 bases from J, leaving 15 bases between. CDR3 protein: CASSLKAELETQYF. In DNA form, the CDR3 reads TGTGCCAGCAGCCTCAAGGCGGAGCTGGAGACCCAGTACTTC.

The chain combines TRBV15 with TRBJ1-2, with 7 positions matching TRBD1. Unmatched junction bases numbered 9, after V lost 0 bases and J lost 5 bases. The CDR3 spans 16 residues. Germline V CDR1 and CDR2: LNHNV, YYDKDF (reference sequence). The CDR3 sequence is CATSREEGAEIYGYTF. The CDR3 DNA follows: TGTGCCACCAGCAGAGAGGAGGGGGCAGAAATTTATGGCTACACCTTC.

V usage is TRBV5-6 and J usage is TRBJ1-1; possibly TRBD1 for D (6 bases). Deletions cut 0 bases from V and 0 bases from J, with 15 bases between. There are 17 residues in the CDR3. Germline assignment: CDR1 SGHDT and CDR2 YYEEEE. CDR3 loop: CASSLVRRGGMNTEAFF. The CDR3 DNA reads TGTGCCAGCAGCTTGGTACGTCGGGGGGGCATGAACACTGAAGCTTTCTTT.

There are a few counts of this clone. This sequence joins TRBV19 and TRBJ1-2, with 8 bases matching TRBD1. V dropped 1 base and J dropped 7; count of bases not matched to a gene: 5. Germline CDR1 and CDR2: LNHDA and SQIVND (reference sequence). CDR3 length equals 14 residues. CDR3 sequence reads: CASSIVGTGSGYTF. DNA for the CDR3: TGTGCCAGTAGTATAGTCGGGACAGGCAGTGGCTACACCTTC.

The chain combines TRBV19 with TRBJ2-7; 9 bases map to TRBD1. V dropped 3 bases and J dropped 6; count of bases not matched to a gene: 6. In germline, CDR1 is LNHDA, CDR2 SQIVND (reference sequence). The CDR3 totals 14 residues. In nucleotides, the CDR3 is TGTGCCAGTAGTATGGGACAGGGCGGGCGCGAGCAGTACTTC. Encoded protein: CASSMGQGGREQYF.

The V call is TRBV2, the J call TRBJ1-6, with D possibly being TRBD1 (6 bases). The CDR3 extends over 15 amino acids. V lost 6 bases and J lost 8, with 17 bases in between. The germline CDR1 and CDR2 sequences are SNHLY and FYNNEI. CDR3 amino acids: CASSQQGGGDSPLHF. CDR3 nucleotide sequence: TGTGCCAGCAGCCAACAGGGAGGGGGAGATTCACCCCTCCACTTT.

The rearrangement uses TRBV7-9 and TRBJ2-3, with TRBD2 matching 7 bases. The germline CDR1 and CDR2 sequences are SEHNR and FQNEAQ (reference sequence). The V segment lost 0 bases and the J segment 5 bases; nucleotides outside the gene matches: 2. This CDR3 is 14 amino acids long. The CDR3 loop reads CASSLARELDTQYF. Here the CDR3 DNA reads TGTGCCAGCAGCTTAGCGCGGGAGTTAGATACGCAGTATTTT.

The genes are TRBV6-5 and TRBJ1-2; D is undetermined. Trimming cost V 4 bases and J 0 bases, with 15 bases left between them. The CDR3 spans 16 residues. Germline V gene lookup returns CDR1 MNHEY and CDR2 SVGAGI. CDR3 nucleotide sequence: TGTGCCAGCAGTTCCCGGGGAGCTCCTTCTAACTATGGCTACACCTTC. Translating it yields CASSSRGAPSNYGYTF.

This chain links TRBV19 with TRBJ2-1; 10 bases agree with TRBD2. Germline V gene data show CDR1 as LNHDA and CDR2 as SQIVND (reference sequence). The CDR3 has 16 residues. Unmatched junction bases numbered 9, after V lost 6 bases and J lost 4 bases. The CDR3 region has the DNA TGTGCCAGTAGCCCTTTAGCGGGAGGAGGGTACAATGAGCAGTTCTTC. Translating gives CASSPLAGGGYNEQFF.

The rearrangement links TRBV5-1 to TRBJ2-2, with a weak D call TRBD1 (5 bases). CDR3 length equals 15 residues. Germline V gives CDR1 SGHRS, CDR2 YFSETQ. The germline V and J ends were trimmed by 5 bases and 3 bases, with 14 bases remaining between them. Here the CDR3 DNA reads TGCGCCAGCAGAAACCAGGGAAGGGACACCGGGGAGCTGTTTTTT. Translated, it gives CASRNQGRDTGELFF.

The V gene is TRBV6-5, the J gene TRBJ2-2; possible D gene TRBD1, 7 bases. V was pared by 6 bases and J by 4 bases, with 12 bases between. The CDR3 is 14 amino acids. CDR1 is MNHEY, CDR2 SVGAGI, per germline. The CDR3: CASSSEGATGELFF. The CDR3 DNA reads TGTGCCAGCAGCTCGGAGGGGGCCACCGGGGAGCTGTTTTTT.

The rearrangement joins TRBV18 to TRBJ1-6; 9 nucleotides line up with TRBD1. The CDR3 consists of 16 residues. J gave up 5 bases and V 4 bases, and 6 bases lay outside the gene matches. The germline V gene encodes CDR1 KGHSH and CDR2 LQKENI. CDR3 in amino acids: CASSLFRQGDNSPLHF. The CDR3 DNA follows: TGTGCCAGCTCACTTTTTCGACAGGGGGATAATTCACCCCTCCACTTT.

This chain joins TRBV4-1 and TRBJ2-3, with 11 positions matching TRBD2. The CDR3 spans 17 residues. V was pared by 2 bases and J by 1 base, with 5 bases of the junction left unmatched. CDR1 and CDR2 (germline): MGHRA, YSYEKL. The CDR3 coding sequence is TGCGCCAGCAGCCAACCCGGGACTAGCGGTCGCACAGATACGCAGTATTTT. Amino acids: CASSQPGTSGRTDTQYF.

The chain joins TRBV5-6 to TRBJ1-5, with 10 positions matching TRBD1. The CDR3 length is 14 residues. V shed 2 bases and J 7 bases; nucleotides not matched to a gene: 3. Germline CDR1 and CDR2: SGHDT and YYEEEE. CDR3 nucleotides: TGTGCCAGCAGCTTTGGGACAGGGGACCAGCCCCAGCATTTT. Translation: CASSFGTGDQPQHF.

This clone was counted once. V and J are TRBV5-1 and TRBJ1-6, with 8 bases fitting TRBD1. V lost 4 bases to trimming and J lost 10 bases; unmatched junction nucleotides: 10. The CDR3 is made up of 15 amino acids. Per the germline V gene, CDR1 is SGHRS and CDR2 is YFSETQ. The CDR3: CASSIGQGQQSPLHF. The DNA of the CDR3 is TGCGCCAGCAGCATCGGACAGGGACAACAATCACCCCTCCACTTT.

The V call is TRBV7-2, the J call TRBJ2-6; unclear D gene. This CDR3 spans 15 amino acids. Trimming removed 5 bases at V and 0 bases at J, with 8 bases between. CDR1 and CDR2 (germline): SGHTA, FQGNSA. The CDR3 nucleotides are TGTGCCAGCAGCCGTCTTAGCTCTGGGGCCAACGTCCTGACTTTC. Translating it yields CASSRLSSGANVLTF.

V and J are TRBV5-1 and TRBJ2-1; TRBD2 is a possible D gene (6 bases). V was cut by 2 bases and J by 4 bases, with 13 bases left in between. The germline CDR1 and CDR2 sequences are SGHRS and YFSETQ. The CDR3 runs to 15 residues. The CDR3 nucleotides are TGCGCCAGCAGCTTCCCAGATGGGACTTACAATGAGCAGTTCTTC. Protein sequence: CASSFPDGTYNEQFF.

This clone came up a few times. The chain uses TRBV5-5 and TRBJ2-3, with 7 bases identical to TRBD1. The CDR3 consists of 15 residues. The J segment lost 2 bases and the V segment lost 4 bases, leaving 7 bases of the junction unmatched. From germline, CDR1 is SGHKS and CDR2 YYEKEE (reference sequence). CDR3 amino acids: CASSIRQGYTDTQYF. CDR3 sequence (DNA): TGTGCCAGCAGCATAAGACAGGGCTACACAGATACGCAGTATTTT.

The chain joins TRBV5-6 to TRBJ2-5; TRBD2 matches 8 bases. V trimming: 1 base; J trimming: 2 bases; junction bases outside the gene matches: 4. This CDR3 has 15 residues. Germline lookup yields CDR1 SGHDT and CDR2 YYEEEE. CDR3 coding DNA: TGTGCCAGCAGCTTGCCGGGGGGGGCGCAAGAGACCCAGTACTTC. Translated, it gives CASSLPGGAQETQYF.

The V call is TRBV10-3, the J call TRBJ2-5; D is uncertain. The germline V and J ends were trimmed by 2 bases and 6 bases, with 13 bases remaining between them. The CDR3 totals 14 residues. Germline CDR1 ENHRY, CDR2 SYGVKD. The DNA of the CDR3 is TGTGCCATCAGTGAGCAAACCCAGGCGAAGACCCAGTACTTC. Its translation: CAISEQTQAKTQYF.

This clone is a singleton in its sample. CDR3 sequence: CAISDLRLAAYNEQFF. Here the CDR3 DNA reads TGTGCCATCAGTGATCTCCGACTAGCCGCCTACAATGAGCAGTTCTTC. This chain links TRBV10-3 with TRBJ2-1; 7 bases line up with TRBD2. CDR1 and CDR2 (germline): ENHRY, SYGVKD. The CDR3 totals 16 residues. With V trimmed by 3 bases and J by 2 bases, 7 bases remained unmatched.

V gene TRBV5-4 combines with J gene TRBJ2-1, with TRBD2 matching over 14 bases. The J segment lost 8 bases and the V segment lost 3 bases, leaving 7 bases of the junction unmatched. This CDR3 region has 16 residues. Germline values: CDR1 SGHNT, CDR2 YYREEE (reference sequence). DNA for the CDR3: TGTGCCAGCAGCTCGGGGACTAGCGGGAGTTGGGATGAGCAGTTCTTC. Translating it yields CASSSGTSGSWDEQFF. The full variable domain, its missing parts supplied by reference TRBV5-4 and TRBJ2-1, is ETGVTQSPTHLIKTRGQQVTLRCSSQSGHNTVSWYQQALGQGPQFIFQYYREEENGRGNFPPRFSGLQFPNYSSELNVNALELDDSALYLCASSSGTSGSWDEQFFGPGTRLTVL.

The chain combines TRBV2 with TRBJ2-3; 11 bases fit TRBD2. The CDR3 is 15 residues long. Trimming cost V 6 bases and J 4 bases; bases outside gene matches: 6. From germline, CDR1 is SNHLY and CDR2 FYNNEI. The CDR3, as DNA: TGTGCCAGCAGGGTAGCGGGGGGGCCCCCAGATACGCAGTATTTT. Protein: CASRVAGGPPDTQYF.

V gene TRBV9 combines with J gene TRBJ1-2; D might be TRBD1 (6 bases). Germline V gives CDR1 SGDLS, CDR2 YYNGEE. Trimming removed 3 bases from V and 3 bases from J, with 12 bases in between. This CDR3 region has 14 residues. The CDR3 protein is CASSAQGNHYGYTF. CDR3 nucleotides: TGTGCCAGCAGCGCACAGGGTAACCACTATGGCTACACCTTC.

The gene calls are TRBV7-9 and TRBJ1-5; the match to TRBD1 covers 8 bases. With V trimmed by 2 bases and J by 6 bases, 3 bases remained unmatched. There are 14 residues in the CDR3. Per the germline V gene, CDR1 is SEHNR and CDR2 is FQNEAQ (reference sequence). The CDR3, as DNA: TGTGCCAGCAGCTTAACAGGGGGTGGTCAGCCCCAGCATTTT. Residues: CASSLTGGGQPQHF.

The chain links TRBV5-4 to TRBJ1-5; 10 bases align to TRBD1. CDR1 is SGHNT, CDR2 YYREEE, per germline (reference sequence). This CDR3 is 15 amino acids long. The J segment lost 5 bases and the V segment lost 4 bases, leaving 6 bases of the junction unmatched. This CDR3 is CASSPGTGADQPQHF. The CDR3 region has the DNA TGTGCCAGCAGCCCCGGGACAGGGGCCGATCAGCCCCAGCATTTT. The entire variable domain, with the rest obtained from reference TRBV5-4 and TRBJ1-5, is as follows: ETGVTQSPTHLIKTRGQQVTLRCSSQSGHNTVSWYQQALGQGPQFIFQYYREEENGRGNFPPRFSGLQFPNYSSELNVNALELDDSALYLCASSPGTGADQPQHFGDGTRLSIL.

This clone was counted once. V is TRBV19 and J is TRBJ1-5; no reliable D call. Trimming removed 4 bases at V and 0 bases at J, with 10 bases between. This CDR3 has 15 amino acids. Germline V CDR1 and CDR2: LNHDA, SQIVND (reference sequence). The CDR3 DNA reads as TGTGCCAGTAGTAGTGGGCTGGGTAGCAATCAGCCCCAGCATTTT. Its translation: CASSSGLGSNQPQHF. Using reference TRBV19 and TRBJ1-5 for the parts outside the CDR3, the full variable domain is DGGITQSPKYLFRKEGQNVTLSCEQNLNHDAMYWYRQDPGQGLRLIYYSQIVNDFQKGDIAEGYSVSREKKESFPLTVTSAQKNPTAFYLCASSSGLGSNQPQHFGDGTRLSIL.

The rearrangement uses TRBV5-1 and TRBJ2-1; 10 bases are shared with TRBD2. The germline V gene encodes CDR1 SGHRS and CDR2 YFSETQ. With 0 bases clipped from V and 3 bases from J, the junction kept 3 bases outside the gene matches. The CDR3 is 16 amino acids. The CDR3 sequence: CASSLAGTSDYNEQFF. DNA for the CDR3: TGCGCCAGCAGCTTGGCAGGGACTAGCGACTACAATGAGCAGTTCTTC.